The 28 T cell receptor beta chains below all came from one sample that was sequenced in a study of coeliac disease. Profiling relied on immunoSEQ multiplex PCR, and the TCRdb table lists in-frame clones only, not all of them. The data show about 6,500 clones, less than 80% seen once. The sample taken for sequencing was lymphocytes from the gut lamina propria. These receptors all stem from a man aged 55 to 70 with celiac disease on a gluten-free diet.

This CDR3 reads CASSLGTSGENTQYF. CDR3 DNA sequence: TGTGCCAGCAGCTTGGGGACTAGCGGAGAAAATACGCAGTATTTT. The V and J genes are TRBV5-8 and TRBJ2-3; 10 nucleotides agree with TRBD2. The CDR3 is made up of 15 amino acids. After removal of 0 bases from V and 7 bases from J, the junction contained 5 bases not matched to a gene. Looked up from germline, CDR1 is SGHTS and CDR2 is YDEGEE.

This clone was seen a handful of times. The V call is TRBV2, the J call TRBJ2-5, with 8 bases that match TRBD1. The CDR3 loop spans 14 amino acids. Unmatched junction bases numbered 10, after V lost 8 bases and J lost 5 bases. Germline CDR1 SNHLY, CDR2 FYNNEI. The CDR3 sequence: CASGWQGAEETQYF. The CDR3 DNA sequence: TGTGCCAGCGGGTGGCAGGGGGCGGAGGAGACCCAGTACTTC.

The chain couples TRBV6-6 to TRBJ1-6; D is unclear. V was clipped by 0 bases and J by 7 bases, with 10 bases between them. The CDR3 runs 15 residues. Germline CDR1 is MNHNY and CDR2 is SVGAGI (reference sequence). The CDR3 DNA reads TGTGCCAGCAGTTACTCGAGAGGGCCGAATTCACCCCTCCACTTT. The encoded protein is CASSYSRGPNSPLHF.

This clone has only one observation. The chain uses TRBV10-3 and TRBJ1-1, with 7 bases matching TRBD1. With V trimmed by 0 bases and J by 6 bases, 7 bases remained unmatched. The CDR3 has 15 amino acids. CDR1 and CDR2 (germline): ENHRY, SYGVKD. CDR3 sequence reads: CAISESTGTTSEAFF. CDR3 nucleotides: TGTGCCATCAGTGAGTCGACAGGGACAACTTCTGAAGCTTTCTTT.

This clone was detected a few times. This chain uses TRBV5-1 with TRBJ1-3, with 10 bases that match TRBD1. The CDR3 spans 17 residues. The germline CDR1 and CDR2 sequences are SGHRS and YFSETQ. Germline trimming cut 2 bases from V and 7 bases from J; bases unmatched to any gene: 12. CDR3 residues: CASSFDIKGTGVNTIYF. DNA for the CDR3: TGCGCCAGCAGCTTCGACATTAAGGGGACAGGGGTCAACACCATATATTTT.

This clone was seen a few times. The chain joins TRBV28 to TRBJ2-5; D possibly corresponds to TRBD1 (6 bases). CDR1 and CDR2 from the germline V gene are MDHEN and SYDVKM. The CDR3 sequence is 15 residues long. Trimming removed 6 bases from V and 0 bases from J, with 14 bases in between. The CDR3 region is CASRQQGRNQETQYF. The CDR3 DNA reads as TGTGCCAGCAGGCAACAGGGAAGGAACCAAGAGACCCAGTACTTC.

This clone was observed a single time. The chain combines TRBV5-6 with TRBJ2-5; tentative D call: TRBD1 (6 bases). V was cut by 4 bases and J by 3 bases, with 13 bases left in between. Germline values: CDR1 SGHDT, CDR2 YYEEEE. The CDR3 covers 14 residues. Here the CDR3 reads CASSPRGYKETQYF. Here the CDR3 DNA reads TGTGCCAGCAGCCCCAGGGGATACAAAGAGACCCAGTACTTC.

J is TRBJ2-3 and V is TRBV29-1; TRBD1 might be the D (8 bases). Germline-derived CDR1 and CDR2 are SQVTM and ANQGSEA. Trimming removed 7 bases from V and 0 bases from J, with 20 bases in between. This CDR3 comprises 16 residues. The CDR3 DNA sequence: TGCAGCGCGGGGGGATCCGGGACAGGAAGCACAGATACGCAGTATTTT. Its translation is CSAGGSGTGSTDTQYF.

The V and J genes are TRBV7-8 and TRBJ2-1; 10 bases match TRBD2. Germline V gene sequence: CDR1 SGHVS, CDR2 FQNEAQ. Losses at the gene ends were 0 bases for V and 3 bases for J; bases not matched to a gene: 5. The CDR3 totals 17 residues. The CDR3 is CASSLALAGVLYNEQFF. The CDR3 coding sequence is TGTGCCAGCAGCTTAGCCCTAGCGGGGGTGCTCTACAATGAGCAGTTCTTC.

The table lists this clone with a few counts. The rearrangement uses TRBV5-1 and TRBJ2-7, with D maybe TRBD1 (6 bases). Germline CDR1 reads SGHRS; CDR2 reads YFSETQ. This CDR3 spans 15 amino acids. The V gene lost 4 bases and the J gene lost 1 base, with 15 bases spanning the gap. In DNA, the CDR3 is TGCGCCAGCAGCCTTTCAGGGGCTGGTTCCTACGAGCAGTACTTC. As protein: CASSLSGAGSYEQYF.

This rearrangement joins TRBV21-1 to TRBJ2-3; TRBD2 is taken as the D call from the table, unchecked against the DNA. TRBV21-1 is recorded as a pseudogene. The CDR3 has 18 amino acids. Here the CDR3 DNA reads TGTGCCAGCAGCAAAGGGCCCGGGGGTCTGGGGAGACCAGATACGCAGTATTTT. It yields the protein CASSKGPGGLGRPDTQYF.

This chain connects TRBV30 to TRBJ2-1, with 13 positions matching TRBD2. Germline V gene data show CDR1 as GTSNPN and CDR2 as SVGIG (reference sequence). Trimming removed 2 bases from V and 4 bases from J; junction bases left unmatched: 11. The CDR3 consists of 18 residues. CDR3 bases: TGTGCCTGGAGTTCAAAACTAGCGGGGGGGCAGTATTACAATGAGCAGTTCTTC. Translated: CAWSSKLAGGQYYNEQFF.

This clone rates as medium-sized. This chain connects TRBV6-6 to TRBJ2-5; 8 bases are a match to TRBD2. V was clipped by 6 bases and J by 7 bases; unmatched bases: 10. Germline assignment: CDR1 MNHNY and CDR2 SVGAGI (reference sequence). The length of the CDR3 is 14 residues. The DNA for the CDR3 is TGTGCCAGCAGCCAGAGCCAGAGCGGGGGGACCCAGTACTTC. The encoded protein is CASSQSQSGGTQYF.

Only one count was recorded for this clone. This chain links TRBV14 with TRBJ2-2; possibly TRBD1 for D (6 bases). CDR1 and CDR2 (germline): SGHDN, FVKESK. The germline V and J ends were trimmed by 4 bases and 7 bases, with 13 bases remaining between them. CDR3 length equals 14 residues. CDR3 protein: CASSLRQAGGELFF. CDR3 nucleotides: TGTGCCAGCAGCCTCCGACAGGCTGGCGGGGAGCTGTTTTTT.

The chain employs TRBV5-1 and TRBJ1-1, with 12 bases that match TRBD1. CDR1 is SGHRS and CDR2 is YFSETQ in the germline V gene. This CDR3 region has 14 residues. V trimming: 4 bases; J trimming: 7 bases; junction bases outside the gene matches: 5. CDR3 nucleotides: TGCGCCAGCAGCCGGGACAGGGGGCTTGATGAAGCTTTCTTT. It is translated as CASSRDRGLDEAFF.

The chain links TRBV6-1 to TRBJ2-7, with 9 positions matching TRBD2. Looked up from germline, CDR1 is MNHNS and CDR2 is SASEGT. The CDR3 consists of 15 residues. V dropped 8 bases and J dropped 2; count of bases not matched to a gene: 10. The chain's CDR3 is CASGQGAGGTYEQYF. The CDR3 DNA reads as TGTGCCAGCGGCCAAGGAGCGGGGGGTACCTACGAGCAGTACTTC.

This clone appeared a few times. The J gene is TRBJ2-2, the V gene TRBV7-4, with TRBD2 matching 9 bases. The germline gives CDR1 SGHVT, CDR2 SQSDAQ. V gave up 5 bases and J gave up 3 bases; unmatched junction bases: 10. CDR3 size: 17 residues. In DNA form, the CDR3 reads TGTGCCAGCAGCCCCCTGCCGGCGGGGGGGGACACCGGGGAGCTGTTTTTT. Its protein product is CASSPLPAGGDTGELFF.

The chain is built from TRBV11-3 and TRBJ2-1; D is unclear. Germline values: CDR1 SGHNT, CDR2 YENEEA. The ends were cut back, 5 bases at V and 9 bases at J, with 14 bases in the middle. The CDR3 is made up of 13 amino acids. The CDR3 loop reads CASSPRSGSEQFF. CDR3 DNA sequence: TGTGCCAGCAGCCCTAGATCTGGGTCTGAGCAGTTCTTC. Together with reference TRBV11-3 and TRBJ2-1, the CDR3 gives the full variable domain: EAGVVQSPRYKIIEKKQPVAFWCNPISGHNTLYWYLQNLGQGPELLIRYENEEAVDDSQLPKDRFSAERLKGVDSTLKIQPAELGDSAVYLCASSPRSGSEQFFGPGTRLTVL.

This clone was seen only a few times. The V and J genes are TRBV7-2 and TRBJ1-4; TRBD1 is a possible D gene (5 bases). V dropped 6 bases and J dropped 7 bases, with 12 bases sitting between them. The CDR3 loop spans 13 amino acids. Germline CDR1 is SGHTA and CDR2 is FQGNSA. The CDR3 coding sequence is TGTGCCAGCAGACTATTCGGGGGTGAAAAACTGTTTTTT. Translation gives CASRLFGGEKLFF.

The chain recombines TRBV6-6 with TRBJ1-2; 7 nucleotides align to TRBD1. The CDR3 is 13 residues long. J lost 2 bases, V lost 6 bases, and 3 bases had no gene match. CDR1 MNHNY and CDR2 SVGAGI come from the germline V gene (reference sequence). The CDR3 protein is CASSLQGNYGYTF. For the CDR3, the DNA is TGTGCCAGCAGCCTACAGGGGAACTATGGCTACACCTTC.

This chain links TRBV29-1 with TRBJ2-7; 8 bases match TRBD2. The CDR3 length is 12 residues. V dropped 7 bases and J dropped 3; count of bases not matched to a gene: 5. The germline gives CDR1 SQVTM, CDR2 ANQGSEA. Written as DNA, the CDR3 is TGCAGCGCCGGGGGGGGTATCTACGAGCAGTACTTC. This encodes CSAGGGIYEQYF.

This clone was recorded a few times. This chain joins TRBV10-3 and TRBJ1-1, with 9 bases fitting TRBD1. The V segment lost 0 bases and the J segment 1 base; nucleotides outside the gene matches: 0. The CDR3 contains 15 residues. Germline V gene sequence: CDR1 ENHRY, CDR2 SYGVKD. CDR3 nucleotide sequence: TGTGCCATCAGTGAGTCGGGACAGGGGAACACTGAAGCTTTCTTT. This sequence encodes CAISESGQGNTEAFF.

A few counts support this clone. The chain has TRBV5-5 and TRBJ1-5; 10 positions match TRBD1. This CDR3 contains 16 residues. Germline V lookup: CDR1 SGHKS, CDR2 YYEKEE (reference sequence). The V gene end was trimmed by 4 bases and the J gene end by 4 bases; junction bases not matched to a gene: 8. The CDR3 protein is CASSPGWTGGNQPQHF. The DNA of the CDR3 is TGTGCCAGCAGCCCGGGGTGGACAGGGGGGAATCAGCCCCAGCATTTT. The full variable domain, rest sourced from reference TRBV5-5 and TRBJ1-5, is DAGVTQSPTHLIKTRGQQVTLRCSPISGHKSVSWYQQVLGQGPQFIFQYYEKEERGRGNFPDRFSARQFPNYSSELNVNALLLGDSALYLCASSPGWTGGNQPQHFGDGTRLSIL.

The chain uses TRBV4-1 and TRBJ1-5; TRBD1 might be the D (6 bases). Germline CDR1 MGHRA, CDR2 YSYEKL. The length of the CDR3 is 16 residues. Trimming removed 0 bases from V and 2 bases from J, with 11 bases in between. In DNA, the CDR3 is TGCGCCAGCAGCCAAGAGGGGGCAGGTGGCAATCAGCCCCAGCATTTT. Translating it yields CASSQEGAGGNQPQHF.

The chain joins TRBV6-1 to TRBJ1-6; 11 bases are shared with TRBD1. The length of the CDR3 is 15 residues. Looked up from germline, CDR1 is MNHNS and CDR2 is SASEGT. Germline trimming cut 5 bases from V and 9 bases from J; bases unmatched to any gene: 6. The CDR3 spells CASSSGTGGGSPLHF. In DNA form, the CDR3 reads TGTGCCAGCAGTTCCGGGACAGGGGGGGGTTCACCCCTCCACTTT.

The J gene is TRBJ1-6, the V gene TRBV27; D not certain. With 0 bases removed from V and 7 bases from J, the gap between germline ends came to 7 bases. This CDR3 contains 14 residues. CDR1 is MNHEY, CDR2 SMNVEV, per germline (reference sequence). The DNA for the CDR3 is TGTGCCAGCAGTTTATCCAGTTTCAATTCACCCCTCCACTTT. It yields the protein CASSLSSFNSPLHF.

This clone was counted only a few times. The chain recombines TRBV7-3 with TRBJ2-1, with 10 bases lining up with TRBD2. CDR1 and CDR2 (germline): SGHTA, FQGTGA. V lost 5 bases and J lost 10; bases outside the gene matches: 8. The CDR3 has 14 amino acids. CDR3 amino acids: CASSKSGGASEQFF. The CDR3 coding sequence is TGTGCCAGCAGCAAAAGCGGGGGGGCGTCCGAGCAGTTCTTC.

A single count supports this clone. The gene calls are TRBV5-4 and TRBJ1-2; D is ambiguous. Trimming cost V 4 bases and J 5 bases, with 6 bases left between them. The CDR3 is 11 residues long. CDR1 and CDR2 from the germline V gene are SGHNT and YYREEE (reference sequence). The CDR3 DNA sequence: TGTGCCAGCAGCAGCCGATATGGCTACACCTTC. Its translation: CASSSRYGYTF.